This TCR beta chain was profiled in a study of blood T cell repertoires in COVID-19. Authors' analysis steps: Reference gene primer amplification gave estimated nucleated cell counts. Using immunoSEQ multiplex PCR, the repertoire was profiled, and TCRdb retains in-frame clones only, with some absent. The V and J calls and clone size come from that table; D and trimming were worked out from the DNA. The table includes 150,000 to 200,000 clones, 82% detected once. Trimming removed 2 bases from V and 9 bases from J; junction bases left unmatched: 4. Germline loops: CDR1 MGHDK, CDR2 SYGVNS. CDR3 size: 15 residues.

The gene calls are TRBV25-1 and TRBJ1-6, with TRBD1 matching over 10 bases. This TCR was sampled from a man aged 40-55 years who had recovered from COVID-19. Sequenced sample: PBMCs or T cells enriched from blood (not recorded which). The CDR3 DNA reads as TGTGCCAGCAGTGAAGGGACAGGGGTTGGTTCACCCCTCCACTTT. This translates into CASSEGTGVGSPLHF.